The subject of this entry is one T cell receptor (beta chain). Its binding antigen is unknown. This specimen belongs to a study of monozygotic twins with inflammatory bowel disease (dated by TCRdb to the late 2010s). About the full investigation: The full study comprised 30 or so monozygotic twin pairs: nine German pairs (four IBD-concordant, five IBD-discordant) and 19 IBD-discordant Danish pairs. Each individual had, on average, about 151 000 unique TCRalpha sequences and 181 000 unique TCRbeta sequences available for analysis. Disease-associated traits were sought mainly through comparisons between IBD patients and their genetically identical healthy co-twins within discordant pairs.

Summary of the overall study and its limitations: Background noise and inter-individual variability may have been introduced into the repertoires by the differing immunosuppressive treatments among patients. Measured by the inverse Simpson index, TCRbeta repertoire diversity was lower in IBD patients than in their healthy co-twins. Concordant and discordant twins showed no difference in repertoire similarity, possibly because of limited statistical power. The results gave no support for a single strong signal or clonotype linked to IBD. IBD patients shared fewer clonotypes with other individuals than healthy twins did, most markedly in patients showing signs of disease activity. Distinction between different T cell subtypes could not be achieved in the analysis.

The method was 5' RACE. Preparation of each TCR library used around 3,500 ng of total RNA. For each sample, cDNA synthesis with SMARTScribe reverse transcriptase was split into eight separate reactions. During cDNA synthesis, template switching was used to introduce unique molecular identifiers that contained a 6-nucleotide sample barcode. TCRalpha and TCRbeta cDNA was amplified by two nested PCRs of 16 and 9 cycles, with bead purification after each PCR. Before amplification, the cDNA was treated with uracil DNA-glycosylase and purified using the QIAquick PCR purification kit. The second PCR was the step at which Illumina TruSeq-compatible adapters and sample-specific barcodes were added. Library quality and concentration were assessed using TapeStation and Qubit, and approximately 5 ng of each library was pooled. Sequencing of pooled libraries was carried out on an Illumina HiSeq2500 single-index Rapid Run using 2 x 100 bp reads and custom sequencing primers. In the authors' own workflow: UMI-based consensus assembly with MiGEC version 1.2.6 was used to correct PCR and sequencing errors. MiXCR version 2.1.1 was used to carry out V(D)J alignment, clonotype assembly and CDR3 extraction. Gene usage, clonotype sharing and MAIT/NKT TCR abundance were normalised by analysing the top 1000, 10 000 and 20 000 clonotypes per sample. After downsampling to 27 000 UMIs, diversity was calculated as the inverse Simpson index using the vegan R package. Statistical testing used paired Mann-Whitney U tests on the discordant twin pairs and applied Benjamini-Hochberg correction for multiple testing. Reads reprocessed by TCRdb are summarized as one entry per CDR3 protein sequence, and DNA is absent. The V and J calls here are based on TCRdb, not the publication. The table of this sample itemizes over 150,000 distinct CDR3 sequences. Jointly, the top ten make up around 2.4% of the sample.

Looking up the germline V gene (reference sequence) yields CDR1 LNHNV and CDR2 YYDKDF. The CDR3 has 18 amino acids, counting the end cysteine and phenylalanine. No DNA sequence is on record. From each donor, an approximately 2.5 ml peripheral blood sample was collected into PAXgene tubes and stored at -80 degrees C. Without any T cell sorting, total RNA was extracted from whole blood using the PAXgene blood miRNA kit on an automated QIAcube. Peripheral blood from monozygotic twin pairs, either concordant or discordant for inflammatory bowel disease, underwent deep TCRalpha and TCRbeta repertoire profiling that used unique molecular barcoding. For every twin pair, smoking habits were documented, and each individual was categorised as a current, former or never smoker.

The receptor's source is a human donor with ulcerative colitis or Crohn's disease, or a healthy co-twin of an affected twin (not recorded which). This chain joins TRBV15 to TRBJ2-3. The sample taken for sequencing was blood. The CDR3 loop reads CATSRDRDRVIPTDTQYF.